Listed below are T cell receptor beta chains from one sample, sequenced in a study of shared T cell receptors in the human thymus. Using immunoSEQ multiplex PCR, the repertoire was profiled, and TCRdb retains in-frame clones only, with some absent. This sample has about 380,000 clones, with around 95% found just once. The sample taken for sequencing was thymocytes. Every receptor here comes from a human donor. Each CDR3 is given with its conserved first and last residue. A D gene is named only where the DNA matches it firmly. For some rows the clone size is stated as once, few or many, or as a class when expanded; others skip it.

j_call: TRBJ2-5
clone_size: NA
v_call: TRBV28
d_call: NA
cdr3_aa: CASSLYPPYRGETQYF
cdr3_nt: TGTGCCAGCAGTTTATACCCGCCCTATCGGGGGGAGACCCAGTACTTC

j_call: TRBJ2-2
clone_size: once
v_call: TRBV6-5
d_call: TRBD2
cdr3_aa: CASSYSSGRGTGELFF
cdr3_nt: TGTGCCAGCAGTTACTCTAGCGGGAGGGGAACCGGGGAGCTGTTTTTT

j_call: TRBJ1-4
clone_size: NA
v_call: TRBV21-1
d_call: NA
cdr3_aa: CASSKVYRRDWEEKLFF
cdr3_nt: TGTGCCAGCAGCAAAGTTTACCGCCGGGATTGGGAGGAAAAACTGTTTTTT

j_call: TRBJ2-3
clone_size: NA
v_call: TRBV28
d_call: TRBD2
cdr3_aa: CASSLLEREVGDTQYF
cdr3_nt: TGTGCCAGCAGTTTATTGGAGCGGGAGGTTGGAGATACGCAGTATTTT

j_call: TRBJ2-3
clone_size: NA
v_call: TRBV9
d_call: TRBD1
cdr3_aa: CASSVFPGQGASGTDTQYF
cdr3_nt: TGTGCCAGCAGCGTTTTCCCGGGACAGGGGGCTTCGGGCACAGATACGCAGTATTTT

j_call: TRBJ2-7
clone_size: NA
v_call: TRBV5-1
d_call: TRBD1
cdr3_aa: CASSSVQGAGEQYF
cdr3_nt: TGCGCCAGCAGTTCAGTTCAGGGGGCCGGCGAGCAGTACTTC

j_call: TRBJ2-3
clone_size: NA
v_call: TRBV14
d_call: TRBD1
cdr3_aa: CASSQGQTTDTQYF
cdr3_nt: TGTGCCAGCAGCCAGGGACAGACCACAGATACGCAGTATTTT

j_call: TRBJ2-7
clone_size: NA
v_call: TRBV4-2
d_call: NA
cdr3_aa: CASSQVGTTGKQYF
cdr3_nt: TGTGCCAGCAGCCAGGTCGGGACGACCGGAAAGCAGTACTTC

j_call: TRBJ1-1
clone_size: NA
v_call: TRBV14
d_call: NA
cdr3_aa: CASSQVSGAGNTEAFF
cdr3_nt: TGTGCCAGCAGCCAAGTGTCAGGGGCAGGGAACACTGAAGCTTTCTTT

j_call: TRBJ2-1
clone_size: NA
v_call: TRBV29-1
d_call: TRBD2
cdr3_aa: CSVGSGRSVEQFF
cdr3_nt: TGCAGCGTTGGTAGCGGGAGAAGTGTCGAGCAGTTCTTC

j_call: TRBJ1-2
clone_size: NA
v_call: TRBV5-1
d_call: TRBD1
cdr3_aa: CASSTGQGEYGYTF
cdr3_nt: TGCGCCAGCAGCACCGGACAGGGGGAATATGGCTACACCTTC

j_call: TRBJ1-2
clone_size: NA
v_call: TRBV20-1
d_call: TRBD1
cdr3_aa: CSAEGAGYTF
cdr3_nt: TGCAGTGCGGAGGGGGCTGGCTACACCTTC

j_call: TRBJ1-2
clone_size: NA
v_call: TRBV28
d_call: NA
cdr3_aa: CARFRGYTF
cdr3_nt: TGTGCCAGGTTTCGGGGCTACACCTTC

j_call: TRBJ2-3
clone_size: NA
v_call: TRBV27
d_call: TRBD2
cdr3_aa: CASSLGPTSDPSTDTQYF
cdr3_nt: TGTGCCAGCAGTTTAGGTCCCACTAGCGATCCTAGCACAGATACGCAGTATTTT

j_call: TRBJ1-5
clone_size: NA
v_call: TRBV27
d_call: TRBD1
cdr3_aa: CASSDDRGHQPQHF
cdr3_nt: TGTGCCAGCAGTGATGACAGGGGGCATCAGCCCCAGCATTTT

j_call: TRBJ2-4
clone_size: NA
v_call: TRBV28
d_call: NA
cdr3_aa: CASSLLRLVGGGGNIQYF
cdr3_nt: TGTGCCAGCAGTTTACTCAGACTAGTGGGAGGTGGGGGAAACATTCAGTACTTC